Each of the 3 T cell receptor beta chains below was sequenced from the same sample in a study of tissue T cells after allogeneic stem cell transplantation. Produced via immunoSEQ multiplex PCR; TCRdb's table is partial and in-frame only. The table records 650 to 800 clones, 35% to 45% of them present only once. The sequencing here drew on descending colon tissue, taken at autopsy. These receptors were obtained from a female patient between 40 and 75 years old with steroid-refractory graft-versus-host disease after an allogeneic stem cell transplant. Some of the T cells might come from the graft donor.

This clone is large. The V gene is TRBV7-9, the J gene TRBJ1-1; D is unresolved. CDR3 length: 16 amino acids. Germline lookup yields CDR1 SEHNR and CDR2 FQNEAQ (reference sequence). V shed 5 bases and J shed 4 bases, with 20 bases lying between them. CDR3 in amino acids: CASSTPRETWGTEAFF. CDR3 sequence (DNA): TGTGCCAGCAGCACCCCCCGGGAGACCTGGGGCACTGAAGCTTTCTTT.

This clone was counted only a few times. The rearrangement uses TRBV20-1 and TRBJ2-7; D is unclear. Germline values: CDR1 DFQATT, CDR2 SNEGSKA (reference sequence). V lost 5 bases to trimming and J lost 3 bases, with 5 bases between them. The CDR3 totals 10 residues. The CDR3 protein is CSAFHYEQYF. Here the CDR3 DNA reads TGCAGTGCTTTTCACTACGAGCAGTACTTC.

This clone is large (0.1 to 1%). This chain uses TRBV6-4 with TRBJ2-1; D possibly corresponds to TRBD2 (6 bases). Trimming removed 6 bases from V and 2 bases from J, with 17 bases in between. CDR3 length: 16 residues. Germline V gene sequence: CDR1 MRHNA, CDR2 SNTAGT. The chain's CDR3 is CASSPGRRETYNEQFF. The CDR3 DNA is TGTGCCAGCAGCCCGGGGCGGCGGGAAACCTACAATGAGCAGTTCTTC.